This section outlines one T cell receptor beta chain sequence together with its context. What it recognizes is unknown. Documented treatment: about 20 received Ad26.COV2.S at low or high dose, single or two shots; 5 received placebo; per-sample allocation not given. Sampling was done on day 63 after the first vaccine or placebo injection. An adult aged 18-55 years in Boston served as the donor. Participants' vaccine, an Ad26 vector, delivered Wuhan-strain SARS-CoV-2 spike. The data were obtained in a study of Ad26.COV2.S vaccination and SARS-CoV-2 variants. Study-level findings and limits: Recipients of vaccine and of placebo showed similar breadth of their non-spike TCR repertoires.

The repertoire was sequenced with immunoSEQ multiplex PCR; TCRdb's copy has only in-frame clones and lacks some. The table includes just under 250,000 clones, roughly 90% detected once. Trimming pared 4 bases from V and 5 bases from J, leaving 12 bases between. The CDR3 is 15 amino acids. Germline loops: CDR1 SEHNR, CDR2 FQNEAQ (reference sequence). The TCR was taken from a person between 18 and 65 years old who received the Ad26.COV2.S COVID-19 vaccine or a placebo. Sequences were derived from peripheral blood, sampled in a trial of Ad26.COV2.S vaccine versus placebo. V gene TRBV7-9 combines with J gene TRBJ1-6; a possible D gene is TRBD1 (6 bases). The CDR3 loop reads CASSSGGQNNSPLHF. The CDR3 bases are TGTGCCAGCAGCTCGGGGGGACAAAATAATTCACCCCTCCACTTT. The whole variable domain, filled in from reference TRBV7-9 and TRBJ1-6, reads DTGVSQNPRHKITKRGQNVTFRCDPISEHNRLYWYRQTLGQGPEFLTYFQNEAQLEKSRLLSDRFSAERPKGSFSTLEIQRTEQGDSAMYLCASSSGGQNNSPLHFGNGTRLTVT.